This T cell receptor (beta chain) originates from a study of T cells in localized non-small cell lung cancer (TCRdb year 2020). About the study as a whole: T cell repertoires of 236 early-stage NSCLC patients were analyzed, with tumors being compared against uninvolved tumor-adjacent lungs. The cohort was made up of around 220 treatment-naive NSCLC patients whose localized lung tumors had been resected. NSCLC patients had a mean age of approximately 72 years, and 129 were male and 85 to 110 female.

General conclusions and limits of the study: Longer overall survival was associated with higher T cell density in blood, whereas shorter survival was associated with higher clonality in adjacent lung. Because the study design was exploratory, TCR variables were selected using unadjusted p-values without false-discovery rate correction. Because multi-region tumor sequencing was not done, intratumor heterogeneity could not be ruled out. Of the top 100 tumor clones, a median of roughly 60 were detected in paired uninvolved adjacent lung; 28 were also among that lung's top 100. The highest T cell clonality was observed in uninvolved tumor-adjacent lung, where clonality exceeded that of tumor, suggesting that antigenic responses were more focused in uninvolved tumor-adjacent lung.

At diagnosis, peripheral blood, uninvolved tumor-adjacent lung and tumor were collected and were preserved as a mix of fresh-frozen and FFPE material. For TCR repertoire profiling, blood samples were analyzed in the form of peripheral blood mononuclear cells. The immunoSEQ Assay was used to sequence TCR beta CDR3 regions from DNA. The paper's processing steps were these. To compute T cell density, TCR beta template counts were normalized to usable DNA, which was estimated by amplifying housekeeping genes. The preseqR package was used to estimate richness by extrapolating to 400,000 templates for PBMC samples and to 120,000 templates for tissue samples. Clonality was calculated as one minus Pielou's evenness. Tissue-enriched TCRs were identified by differential abundance testing using productive amino-acid clonotypes, minimum total count 5 and alpha 0.1. The Jaccard Index and the Morisita Overlap Index were used to measure repertoire overlap between compartments. GLIPH clustered TCR beta CDR3s with public tetramer-defined viral CDR3s; viral motifs required at least three viral sequences plus V-gene enrichment. This is the immuneACCESS table as TCRdb keeps it, with only in-frame sequences that have V and J called. A part of the clones is gone; compared with another copy, unresolved V genes explain less than half, and the rest is unexplained. Clone size and the V and J calls come from that table; the DNA yielded D and trimming. The sample yields 20,000 to 30,000 clones; 87% were counted once. The biggest ten clones account for over 25% of the sample.

Based on the germline V gene (reference sequence), the CDR1 and CDR2 sequences are SGHKS and YYEKEE. V trim: 0 bases; J trim: 7 bases; unmatched bases: 8. From its cysteine to its phenylalanine, the CDR3 spans 15 amino acids. Only the CDR3 portion is preserved as DNA: 45 bases, with reading frame beginning at the first base. With respect to this clone: Its binding antigen is unknown. No much larger clonotype is one base removed from it; base qualities were not supplied.

The source of this sequence is a male donor aged 60 or over with stage I squamous cell lung carcinoma. The sample was peripheral blood, taken before any cancer treatment. The rearranged segments are TRBV5-5 and TRBJ2-3, and 7 junction bases match TRBD2. In nucleotide form, the sequence is TGTGCCAGCAGCTTGGGGCTAGCGGAGTCCAATACGCAGTATTTT. This encodes CASSLGLAESNTQYF.